What follows are 21 T cell receptor beta chains derived from one specimen sequenced in a study of T cell responses to AZD1222 COVID-19 vaccine. This table comes from immunoSEQ multiplex PCR, and its TCRdb copy is limited to in-frame clones, with some not included. This sample carries approximately 6,100 clones, more than 70% of them seen once, and the ten largest clones take approximately 15%. This sample comprised peripheral blood, obtained 28 days after the second AZD1222 dose. The receptors stem from an adult who received the AZD1222 COVID-19 vaccine.

This clone was seen a handful of times. The V call is TRBV16, the J call TRBJ1-5, with D possibly being TRBD1 (6 bases). Germline assignment: CDR1 KGHSY and CDR2 FQNENV. The CDR3 length is 14 residues. V was trimmed by 4 bases and J by 1 base, leaving 8 bases between them. DNA of the CDR3: TGTGCCAGCAGCCCGGGGGCAAGCAATCAGCCCCAGCATTTT. This encodes CASSPGASNQPQHF. The full variable domain, with the rest looked up from reference TRBV16 and TRBJ1-5, is GEEVAQTPKHLVRGEGQKAKLYCAPIKGHSYVFWYQQVLKNEFKFLISFQNENVFDETGMPKERFSAKCLPNSPCSLEIQATKLEDSAVYFCASSPGASNQPQHFGDGTRLSIL.

The chain combines TRBV29-1 with TRBJ2-1, with D tentatively TRBD1 or TRBD2 (7 bases each). V was pared by 7 bases and J by 2 bases, with 18 bases between. Germline V gives CDR1 SQVTM, CDR2 ANQGSEA. The CDR3 loop spans 15 amino acids. This CDR3 reads CSAAPSGGAYNEQFF. The DNA for the CDR3 is TGCAGCGCGGCGCCCTCAGGGGGGGCCTACAATGAGCAGTTCTTC.

The chain couples TRBV7-3 to TRBJ2-5; D is unclear. Per the germline V gene, CDR1 is SGHTA and CDR2 is FQGTGA. Trimming shortened V by 4 bases and J by 4 bases, and 10 bases separated the two germline ends. The CDR3 sequence is 13 residues long. CDR3 residues: CASSSAMGETQYF. CDR3 bases: TGTGCCAGCAGCTCCGCGATGGGAGAGACCCAGTACTTC.

V gene TRBV7-3 combines with J gene TRBJ2-1, with 8 bases that match TRBD1. The CDR3 is made up of 13 amino acids. Losses at the gene ends were 3 bases for V and 6 bases for J; bases not matched to a gene: 1. Germline-derived CDR1 and CDR2 are SGHTA and FQGTGA. CDR3 sequence: CASSFDRGNEQFF. The CDR3 DNA follows: TGTGCCAGCAGCTTCGACAGGGGCAATGAGCAGTTCTTC.

The chain employs TRBV2 and TRBJ2-5; D not certain. The V gene's germline CDR1 is SNHLY and CDR2 FYNNEI. Trimming took 4 bases from V and 2 from J, leaving 8 bases between them. The CDR3 has 13 residues. The DNA of the CDR3 is TGTGCCAGCAGTGCTACTACACAAGAGACCCAGTACTTC. Translated, it gives CASSATTQETQYF.

CDR3 nucleotides: TGTGCCAGTAGTTTACAGGCGCCACAGCCCCAGCATTTT. Residues: CASSLQAPQPQHF. The rearrangement joins TRBV19 to TRBJ1-5, with D possibly matching TRBD1 (5 bases). The V gene lost 5 bases and the J gene lost 7 bases, with 12 bases spanning the gap. This CDR3 is built from 13 residues. Germline CDR1 LNHDA, CDR2 SQIVND (reference sequence).

The chain recombines TRBV11-3 with TRBJ2-3, with D possibly matching TRBD2 (6 bases). The CDR3 is 17 amino acids. V gave up 5 bases and J gave up 4 bases, with 22 bases separating them. The germline CDR1 and CDR2 sequences are SGHNT and YENEEA. CDR3 bases: TGTGCCAGCAGCGTACCGCCCATTTTAGGAGGGGCAGATACGCAGTATTTT. It specifies CASSVPPILGGADTQYF.

The chain is built from TRBV7-2 and TRBJ2-5; D might be TRBD2 (5 bases). The CDR3 loop spans 13 amino acids. V lost 2 bases to trimming and J lost 3 bases, with 7 bases between them. The germline V gene has CDR1 SGHTA and CDR2 FQGNSA. The CDR3 sequence: CASSLPREETQYF. In DNA form, the CDR3 reads TGTGCCAGCAGCTTACCGCGGGAAGAGACCCAGTACTTC.

The rearrangement uses TRBV5-6 and TRBJ2-7, with 8 positions matching TRBD1. CDR1 is SGHDT, CDR2 YYEEEE, per germline. This CDR3 is built from 13 residues. With 5 bases clipped from V and 2 bases from J, the junction kept 3 bases outside the gene matches. The CDR3 sequence: CASRRTGTYEQYF. The DNA of the CDR3 is TGTGCCAGCAGGAGGACAGGGACCTACGAGCAGTACTTC.

This clone was counted a single time. The genes are TRBV18 and TRBJ2-7, with 7 bases identical to TRBD1. The ends lost 1 base at V and 4 bases at J; junction bases unmatched: 4. This CDR3 contains 14 residues. Germline CDR1 is KGHSH and CDR2 is LQKENI. The CDR3 nucleotides are TGTGCCAGCTCACCACGGCAGGGGGTTTACGAGCAGTACGTC. It yields the protein CASSPRQGVYEQYV.

J is TRBJ2-3 and V is TRBV29-1; D ambiguous. The ends were cut back, 0 bases at V and 0 bases at J, with 4 bases in the middle. The germline gives CDR1 SQVTM, CDR2 ANQGSEA. This CDR3 is built from 13 residues. The CDR3 loop is CSVEELSTDTQYF. The DNA for the CDR3 is TGCAGCGTTGAAGAGCTAAGCACAGATACGCAGTATTTT.

The gene calls are TRBV11-2 and TRBJ2-3, with D hard to call. The CDR3 spans 13 residues. Trimming left V 8 bases short and J 2 bases short, with 11 bases between. Germline loops: CDR1 SGHAT, CDR2 FQNNGV. CDR3 residues: CASSLGLTDTQYF. CDR3 in DNA: TGTGCCAGCTCCCTTGGCCTCACAGATACGCAGTATTTT.

This rearrangement joins TRBV7-9 to TRBJ2-3, with D hard to call. CDR3 length: 12 amino acids. V gave up 5 bases and J gave up 5 bases, with 8 bases separating them. Germline V CDR1 and CDR2: SEHNR, FQNEAQ (reference sequence). CDR3: CASSRPRDTQYF. CDR3 bases: TGTGCCAGCAGCCGACCACGAGATACGCAGTATTTT.

This clone has only one observation. CDR3 sequence (DNA): TGTGCCAGCAGTGAAAGGGCCGTTAATGAAAAACTGTTTTTT. This codes for CASSERAVNEKLFF. This chain links TRBV2 with TRBJ1-4; D remains ambiguous. Deletions cut 2 bases from V and 4 bases from J, with 8 bases between. The germline gives CDR1 SNHLY, CDR2 FYNNEI. The CDR3 sequence is 14 residues long. Complete variable domain (other parts from reference TRBV2 and TRBJ1-4): EPEVTQTPSHQVTQMGQEVILRCVPISNHLYFYWYRQILGQKVEFLVSFYNNEISEKSEIFDDQFSVERPDGSNFTLKIRSTKLEDSAMYFCASSERAVNEKLFFGSGTQLSVL.

The gene calls are TRBV6-5 and TRBJ1-2; maybe TRBD1 (6 bases). CDR3 length equals 13 residues. Germline V gene lookup returns CDR1 MNHEY and CDR2 SVGAGI. V dropped 2 bases and J dropped 8 bases, with 12 bases sitting between them. CDR3 in amino acids: CASSYGGEWGYTF. CDR3 DNA sequence: TGTGCCAGCAGTTACGGGGGCGAGTGGGGCTACACCTTC.

The V gene is TRBV7-9, the J gene TRBJ1-3, with 9 bases aligning to TRBD1. J lost 3 bases, V lost 5 bases, and 11 bases had no gene match. The CDR3 spans 17 residues. Per germline, CDR1 SEHNR and CDR2 FQNEAQ (reference sequence). In DNA, the CDR3 is TGTGCCAGCAGCCCCAACCGGGACAGGGTTGGTGGAAACACCATATATTTT. Protein: CASSPNRDRVGGNTIYF.

This clone has just a few counts. V is TRBV28 and J is TRBJ2-1; D unresolved. The CDR3 totals 12 residues. Per the germline V gene, CDR1 is MDHEN and CDR2 is SYDVKM. The V and J ends lost 1 base and 5 bases respectively, with 3 bases between them. The CDR3 DNA reads TGTGCCAGCAGTTTATCTCACAATGAGCAGTTCTTC. Translating gives CASSLSHNEQFF. Full variable domain (rest looked up from reference TRBV28 and TRBJ2-1): DVKVTQSSRYLVKRTGEKVFLECVQDMDHENMFWYRQDPGLGLRLIYFSYDVKMKEKGDIPEGYSVSREKKERFSLILESASTNQTSMYLCASSLSHNEQFFGPGTRLTVL.

The chain links TRBV28 to TRBJ2-1; D is perhaps TRBD1 or TRBD2 (6 bases each). The V and J ends lost 5 bases and 9 bases respectively, with 14 bases between them. There are 13 residues in the CDR3. Germline CDR1 and CDR2: MDHEN and SYDVKM. The CDR3 is CASSGGQGSEQFF. The DNA of the CDR3 is TGTGCCAGCAGTGGGGGGCAGGGCAGTGAGCAGTTCTTC.

The chain has TRBV7-8 and TRBJ2-7; D gene ambiguous. Trimming removed 3 bases from V and 2 bases from J, with 8 bases in between. The germline V gene has CDR1 SGHVS and CDR2 FQNEAQ. The CDR3 spans 13 residues. The CDR3 DNA sequence: TGTGCCAGCAGCTTCGTCGAAGCCTACGAGCAGTACTTC. Protein sequence: CASSFVEAYEQYF.

The chain recombines TRBV2 with TRBJ2-1; D is perhaps TRBD2 (5 bases). Germline V gives CDR1 SNHLY, CDR2 FYNNEI. Trimming stripped 1 base from V and 5 bases from J, with 12 bases between. This CDR3 is 15 amino acids long. The CDR3 spells CASSEDSTGNNEQFF. The CDR3 DNA sequence: TGTGCCAGCAGTGAAGACAGTACGGGGAACAATGAGCAGTTCTTC.

The CDR3 loop reads CASSYGLYEQYF. The CDR3, as DNA: TGTGCCAGCAGTTACGGTCTATACGAGCAGTACTTC. The chain employs TRBV6-5 and TRBJ2-7, with D unresolved. Trimming removed 2 bases from V and 4 bases from J, with 6 bases in between. Germline V gene data show CDR1 as MNHEY and CDR2 as SVGAGI. The length of the CDR3 is 12 residues.